Each of the 20 T cell receptor beta chains below was sequenced from the same sample in a study of blood T cell repertoires in COVID-19. The assay was immunoSEQ multiplex PCR, and TCRdb's table has in-frame clones only and misses some. The data contain around 400,000 clones, roughly 91% of them singletons. The source material was PBMCs or T cells enriched from blood (not recorded which). The receptors derive from a woman in her 30s who had recovered from COVID-19.

This sequence joins TRBV18 and TRBJ1-6; D is ambiguous. The germline gives CDR1 KGHSH, CDR2 LQKENI. V was cut by 2 bases and J by 8 bases, with 22 bases left in between. The CDR3 runs 18 residues. CDR3 sequence reads: CASSPNAGSLKWHSPLHF. The CDR3 nucleotides are TGTGCCAGCTCACCAAACGCAGGCAGCCTGAAGTGGCATTCACCCCTCCACTTT.

The rearrangement joins TRBV19 to TRBJ2-4, with 13 nucleotides matching TRBD2. The V segment lost 1 base and the J segment 0 bases; nucleotides outside the gene matches: 9. Germline lookup yields CDR1 LNHDA and CDR2 SQIVND (reference sequence). The CDR3 spans 20 residues. The CDR3, as DNA: TGTGCCAGTAGTATAGCTCGACTAGCGGGAGGCCCTAGAGCCAAAAACATTCAGTACTTC. Translation gives CASSIARLAGGPRAKNIQYF.

The chain joins TRBV4-3 to TRBJ2-1; 11 bases fit TRBD2. CDR3 length: 16 amino acids. Germline CDR1 is LGHNA and CDR2 is YSLEER. The trim removed 0 bases at V and 6 bases at J, leaving 4 bases unmatched. CDR3 bases: TGCGCCAGCAGCCAAGAAAATAGCGGGGGGGTCAATGAGCAGTTCTTC. Its protein is CASSQENSGGVNEQFF.

The chain has TRBV7-3 and TRBJ2-2; D is uncertain. V was clipped by 5 bases and J by 6 bases, with 10 bases between them. This CDR3 has 13 residues. The V gene's germline CDR1 is SGHTA and CDR2 FQGTGA. CDR3 in amino acids: CASSPGAAGELFF. Here the CDR3 DNA reads TGTGCCAGCAGCCCCGGAGCCGCCGGGGAGCTGTTTTTT.

The chain is built from TRBV7-2 and TRBJ2-1; tentatively, D is TRBD1 (6 bases). Looked up from germline, CDR1 is SGHTA and CDR2 is FQGNSA. The germline V and J ends were trimmed by 1 base and 6 bases, with 13 bases remaining between them. This CDR3 has 15 amino acids. The CDR3 region has the DNA TGTGCCAGCAGCTTAGGGGTGGGGGCCCCCAATGAGCAGTTCTTC. Protein product: CASSLGVGAPNEQFF.

The genes are TRBV1 and TRBJ1-2; TRBD1, the table's D call, lacks a check against the DNA. TRBV1 counts as a pseudogene. This CDR3 comprises 16 residues. The CDR3 bases are TGCACCAGCAGCCAACCCGCGACGTTACAGGGTGACGGCTACACCTTC. It yields the protein CTSSQPATLQGDGYTF.

This clone came up many times. The rearrangement uses TRBV29-1 and TRBJ2-2; D is possibly TRBD2 (5 bases). The ends were cut back, 4 bases at V and 1 base at J, with 16 bases in the middle. CDR1 SQVTM and CDR2 ANQGSEA come from the germline V gene. CDR3 length: 16 residues. The CDR3 nucleotides are TGCAGCGTTGGCGCCCGACCCGGGATGAACACCGGGGAGCTGTTTTTT. Amino acid sequence: CSVGARPGMNTGELFF.

The count of this clone is one. The genes are TRBV6-5 and TRBJ2-1; 11 nucleotides match TRBD2. The CDR3 runs 13 residues. In germline, CDR1 is MNHEY, CDR2 SVGAGI. Losses at the gene ends were 8 bases for V and 9 bases for J; bases not matched to a gene: 6. CDR3: CASATSGRGEQFF. The DNA for the CDR3 is TGTGCCAGCGCAACTAGCGGGAGAGGTGAGCAGTTCTTC.

As concerns this clone: Additional DNA sequences in this sample encode the identical CDR3. The chain links TRBV7-2 to TRBJ1-5; the D is unclear. CDR1 and CDR2 from the germline V gene are SGHTA and FQGNSA. The CDR3 is made up of 14 amino acids. The V end was cut by 4 bases, the J end by 2 bases, with 9 bases between. This CDR3 reads CASSSRGGNQPQHF. The CDR3 bases are TGTGCCAGCAGCTCCCGGGGTGGCAATCAGCCCCAGCATTTT.

The rearrangement links TRBV2 to TRBJ2-7; D remains unclear. CDR3 size: 12 residues. Germline loops: CDR1 SNHLY, CDR2 FYNNEI. Trimming removed 7 bases from V and 2 bases from J, with 9 bases in between. CDR3 DNA sequence: TGTGCCAGCACGGTCTTCACCTACGAGCAGTACTTC. Translation: CASTVFTYEQYF.

The rearrangement uses TRBV18 and TRBJ1-1; D unclear. This CDR3 region has 13 residues. Germline CDR1 KGHSH, CDR2 LQKENI. V lost 3 bases and J lost 2, with 7 bases in between. The CDR3 coding sequence is TGTGCCAGCTCACCGGGCCATAACACTGAAGCTTTCTTT. Residues: CASSPGHNTEAFF.

This clone showed up just a few times. The chain employs TRBV7-2 and TRBJ1-2, with D tentatively TRBD1 (6 bases). V was trimmed by 4 bases and J by 6 bases, leaving 9 bases between them. CDR3 length equals 12 residues. Germline V gene data show CDR1 as SGHTA and CDR2 as FQGNSA. The CDR3 reads CASSYNRDGYTF. CDR3 DNA sequence: TGTGCCAGCAGCTATAACAGGGATGGCTACACCTTC.

There are a few counts of this clone. The chain combines TRBV7-3 with TRBJ2-5, with a possible D match to TRBD1 (6 bases). The CDR3 is made up of 15 amino acids. Germline V CDR1 and CDR2: SGHTA, FQGTGA. Trimming cost V 4 bases and J 5 bases, with 17 bases left between them. The CDR3 sequence is CASSSRGQRAETQYF. In DNA form, the CDR3 reads TGTGCCAGCAGCTCCCGAGGACAGAGAGCTGAGACCCAGTACTTC.

The rearrangement links TRBV6-5 to TRBJ1-3; D may be TRBD1 (6 bases). This CDR3 contains 15 residues. Trimming took off 7 bases at V and 4 bases at J, with 17 bases between the two ends. CDR1 and CDR2 (germline): MNHEY, SVGAGI. This chain's CDR3 is CASIPTGFVGNTIYF. The CDR3 DNA reads TGTGCCAGCATCCCCACAGGGTTTGTAGGAAACACCATATATTTT.

This rearrangement joins TRBV29-1 to TRBJ2-1, with TRBD1 as a possible D gene (6 bases). Trimming left V 3 bases short and J 6 bases short, with 27 bases between. Per germline, CDR1 SQVTM and CDR2 ANQGSEA. This CDR3 is built from 18 residues. The CDR3, as DNA: TGCAGCGTTGAGGAACCCCCGCCGGGACATTTTTACGGCAATGAGCAGTTCTTC. It encodes CSVEEPPPGHFYGNEQFF.

The rearrangement links TRBV19 to TRBJ2-7, with 11 bases identical to TRBD2. The CDR3 is 14 residues long. Unmatched junction bases numbered 1, after V lost 4 bases and J lost 2 bases. Germline V gene sequence: CDR1 LNHDA, CDR2 SQIVND (reference sequence). The DNA of the CDR3 is TGTGCCAGTAGTAAACTAGCGGGGGCCTACGAGCAGTACTTC. Amino acid sequence: CASSKLAGAYEQYF.

CDR3 in amino acids: CAISESGRHSNQPQHF. The CDR3, as DNA: TGTGCCATCAGTGAGTCGGGCAGACATAGCAATCAGCCCCAGCATTTT. V is TRBV10-3 and J is TRBJ1-5; no reliable D call. V was clipped by 0 bases and J by 0 bases, with 9 bases between them. In germline, CDR1 is ENHRY, CDR2 SYGVKD. The CDR3 is 16 residues long.

V gene TRBV24-1 combines with J gene TRBJ2-7; TRBD2 agrees at 7 bases. The germline CDR1 and CDR2 sequences are KGHDR and SFDVKD. J was trimmed by 6 bases and V by 9 bases; bases with no gene match: 13. The CDR3 totals 14 residues. The CDR3 DNA reads as TGTGCCACCTCCCCGGCGGGAGAGGTGGGCGAGCAGTACTTC. Amino acids: CATSPAGEVGEQYF.

The chain links TRBV19 to TRBJ1-4; D call uncertain. Per the germline V gene, CDR1 is LNHDA and CDR2 is SQIVND (reference sequence). The ends were cut back, 6 bases at V and 8 bases at J, with 22 bases in the middle. The CDR3 length is 16 residues. The DNA for the CDR3 is TGTGCCAGTAGACTTAGCGGAAGAACTGGAGGGGAAAAACTGTTTTTT. It codes for CASRLSGRTGGEKLFF.

The chain combines TRBV11-2 with TRBJ2-1; 16 bases match TRBD2. Germline assignment: CDR1 SGHAT and CDR2 FQNNGV. Germline trimming cut 1 base from V and 9 bases from J; bases unmatched to any gene: 3. The CDR3 spans 16 residues. CDR3 DNA: TGTGCCAGCAGCTTAGTAGGGACTAGCGGGAGGGGTGAGCAGTTCTTC. Its protein product is CASSLVGTSGRGEQFF.